What follows are 29 T cell receptor beta chains derived from one specimen sequenced in a study of T cell responses to AZD1222 COVID-19 vaccine. Data came from immunoSEQ multiplex PCR; TCRdb stores just in-frame clones and leaves some out. The sample carries 180,000 or so clones, under 95% recorded once. The input for sequencing was peripheral blood, taken 28 days after the second AZD1222 dose. These receptors were collected from an adult who received the AZD1222 COVID-19 vaccine.

This clone was counted a single time. This chain uses TRBV12-3 or TRBV12-4 with TRBJ2-3; D ambiguous. V dropped 8 bases and J dropped 4 bases, with 13 bases sitting between them. The CDR3 covers 13 residues. The CDR3 is CASGLWAPDTQYF. The DNA of the CDR3 is TGTGCCAGCGGCCTCTGGGCCCCAGATACGCAGTATTTT.

The chain recombines TRBV9 with TRBJ1-3; the D gene is possibly TRBD1 (6 bases). Germline CDR1 is SGDLS and CDR2 is YYNGEE. V was shortened by 3 bases and J by 0 bases, with 10 bases between the two germline ends. The CDR3 is made up of 15 amino acids. CDR3 protein: CASSADRSSGNTIYF. Here the CDR3 DNA reads TGTGCCAGCAGCGCCGACAGGAGCTCTGGAAACACCATATATTTT.

The rearrangement links TRBV30 to TRBJ1-6; 7 bases map to TRBD1. This CDR3 spans 13 amino acids. Trimming removed 2 bases from V and 12 bases from J; junction bases left unmatched: 7. Germline V gene lookup returns CDR1 GTSNPN and CDR2 SVGIG (reference sequence). The CDR3 spells CAWSRDRAGPLHF. CDR3 DNA: TGTGCCTGGAGTCGTGACAGGGCTGGACCCCTCCACTTT.

This chain uses TRBV13 with TRBJ1-3; tentatively, D is TRBD1 (6 bases). The length of the CDR3 is 14 residues. Germline V gene lookup returns CDR1 PRHDT and CDR2 FYEKMQ (reference sequence). V was pared by 5 bases and J by 3 bases, with 11 bases between. In DNA, the CDR3 is TGTGCCAGCAGCCATGGGACAAATGGAAACACCATATATTTT. It codes for CASSHGTNGNTIYF. Together with reference TRBV13 and TRBJ1-3, the CDR3 gives the full variable domain: AAGVIQSPRHLIKEKRETATLKCYPIPRHDTVYWYQQGPGQDPQFLISFYEKMQSDKGSIPDRFSAQQFSDYHSELNMSSLELGDSALYFCASSHGTNGNTIYFGEGSWLTVV.

V gene TRBV7-2 combines with J gene TRBJ2-3, with 7 positions matching TRBD2. Per the germline V gene, CDR1 is SGHTA and CDR2 is FQGNSA. The CDR3 length is 15 residues. J lost 2 bases, V lost 1 base, and 3 bases had no gene match. The CDR3 region is CASSLGGGTTDTQYF. Here the CDR3 DNA reads TGTGCCAGCAGCTTAGGGGGAGGGACCACAGATACGCAGTATTTT.

The chain combines TRBV30 with TRBJ1-2; unclear D gene. The V end lost 1 base, the J end lost 7 bases, and 10 bases lay between the germline ends. This CDR3 region has 12 residues. Germline CDR1 is GTSNPN and CDR2 is SVGIG (reference sequence). The CDR3 here is CAWSAISGGYTF. CDR3 DNA: TGTGCCTGGAGTGCAATATCAGGTGGCTACACCTTC.

This clone was counted a few times. The chain employs TRBV25-1 and TRBJ1-5; D might be TRBD1 (5 bases). The germline gives CDR1 MGHDK, CDR2 SYGVNS. The CDR3 consists of 15 residues. V gave up 1 base and J gave up 0 bases, with 7 bases separating them. As DNA, the CDR3 is TGTGCCAGCAGTGAATGGGACGATAGCAATCAGCCCCAGCATTTT. This gives the protein CASSEWDDSNQPQHF.

The rearrangement joins TRBV28 to TRBJ1-1, with unresolved D. V gave up 8 bases and J gave up 0 bases, with 16 bases separating them. The CDR3 runs 15 residues. Germline V gene lookup returns CDR1 MDHEN and CDR2 SYDVKM. CDR3 sequence (DNA): TGTGCCAGCTTCGGTGCGACGTTTTTGAACACTGAAGCTTTCTTT. Its protein is CASFGATFLNTEAFF. Together with reference TRBV28 and TRBJ1-1, the CDR3 gives the full variable domain: DVKVTQSSRYLVKRTGEKVFLECVQDMDHENMFWYRQDPGLGLRLIYFSYDVKMKEKGDIPEGYSVSREKKERFSLILESASTNQTSMYLCASFGATFLNTEAFFGQGTRLTVV.

The chain joins TRBV7-2 to TRBJ1-2; D not resolved. Germline loops: CDR1 SGHTA, CDR2 FQGNSA. The CDR3 is 12 amino acids. The V end was cut by 5 bases, the J end by 10 bases, with 14 bases between. The CDR3 nucleotides read TGTGCCAGCAGCCTATCCCTGATCCCCTACACCTTC. This translates into CASSLSLIPYTF.

The genes are TRBV9 and TRBJ1-5, with unresolved D. CDR3 size: 15 residues. The germline gives CDR1 SGDLS, CDR2 YYNGEE. V dropped 4 bases and J dropped 4 bases, with 15 bases sitting between them. CDR3 DNA: TGTGCCAGCAGCCCCCACTCGGGTCTGAATCAGCCCCAGCATTTT. This codes for CASSPHSGLNQPQHF. The complete variable domain, with remaining parts taken from reference TRBV9 and TRBJ1-5, reads DSGVTQTPKHLITATGQRVTLRCSPRSGDLSVYWYQQSLDQGLQFLIQYYNGEERAKGNILERFSAQQFPDLHSELNLSSLELGDSALYFCASSPHSGLNQPQHFGDGTRLSIL.

The chain is built from TRBV7-2 and TRBJ1-1; 7 bases are shared with TRBD1. Germline values: CDR1 SGHTA, CDR2 FQGNSA. Trimming took 0 bases from V and 4 from J; bases not matched to a gene: 2. The CDR3 sequence is 14 residues long. This chain's CDR3 is CASSLAGQATEAFF. The CDR3 nucleotides read TGTGCCAGCAGCTTAGCCGGACAGGCCACTGAAGCTTTCTTT.

The chain couples TRBV19 to TRBJ2-2; D tentatively fits TRBD1 or TRBD2 (5 bases each). The length of the CDR3 is 14 residues. V lost 5 bases and J 7 bases, leaving 14 bases between the germline ends. CDR1 and CDR2 from the germline V gene are LNHDA and SQIVND (reference sequence). The CDR3 coding sequence is TGTGCCAGTAGTTGGGGGACCTCCATCGGGGAGCTGTTTTTT. Amino acids: CASSWGTSIGELFF.

In regard to this clone: Other DNA variants within this sample encode the same CDR3. This chain joins TRBV7-9 and TRBJ1-1, with D tentatively TRBD1 (5 bases). CDR3 length: 13 residues. Germline assignment: CDR1 SEHNR and CDR2 FQNEAQ (reference sequence). Trimming removed 4 bases at V and 2 bases at J, with 8 bases between. CDR3 coding DNA: TGTGCCAGCAGCTCTCAGGGAAACACTGAAGCTTTCTTT. Protein product: CASSSQGNTEAFF.

V usage is TRBV28 and J usage is TRBJ1-5; 8 bases line up with TRBD1. The CDR3 contains 13 residues. Germline assignment: CDR1 MDHEN and CDR2 SYDVKM. The V gene end was trimmed by 3 bases and the J gene end by 9 bases; junction bases not matched to a gene: 4. CDR3 loop: CASSFRGPLPQHF. In nucleotides, the CDR3 is TGTGCCAGCAGTTTCAGGGGGCCGCTGCCCCAGCATTTT.

This chain links TRBV5-1 with TRBJ2-2; a weak D match, TRBD1 (5 bases). Germline CDR1 and CDR2: SGHRS and YFSETQ. The CDR3 consists of 16 residues. V was trimmed by 4 bases and J by 2 bases, leaving 15 bases between them. CDR3 sequence reads: CASSPAQGINTGELFF. DNA of the CDR3: TGCGCCAGCAGCCCTGCCCAGGGTATAAACACCGGGGAGCTGTTTTTT. Full variable domain (remainder filled in from reference TRBV5-1 and TRBJ2-2): KAGVTQTPRYLIKTRGQQVTLSCSPISGHRSVSWYQQTPGQGLQFLFEYFSETQRNKGNFPGRFSGRQFSNSRSEMNVSTLELGDSALYLCASSPAQGINTGELFFGEGSRLTVL.

The rearrangement links TRBV7-8 to TRBJ1-3; the D gene is possibly TRBD1 (6 bases). V was trimmed by 3 bases and J by 7 bases, leaving 13 bases between them. Per the germline V gene, CDR1 is SGHVS and CDR2 is FQNEAQ. The CDR3 consists of 14 residues. The CDR3 is CASSLEGGLNTIYF. The CDR3 nucleotides read TGTGCCAGCAGCTTGGAGGGGGGGTTGAACACCATATATTTT.

In this sample, this clone turned up once. J is TRBJ2-1 and V is TRBV7-3; possible D gene TRBD1, 5 bases. Trimming took off 4 bases at V and 7 bases at J, with 14 bases between the two ends. The CDR3 is 14 residues long. CDR1 and CDR2 (germline): SGHTA, FQGTGA. The CDR3 loop reads CASSSGSRVNEQFF. CDR3 sequence (DNA): TGTGCCAGCAGCTCCGGAAGCAGGGTGAATGAGCAGTTCTTC.

In DNA, the CDR3 is TGTGCCAGCAGTAGGGGGGGGCTAGAGACCCAGTACTTC. This sequence encodes CASSRGGLETQYF. The chain has TRBV12-3 or TRBV12-4 and TRBJ2-5; D is perhaps TRBD2 (7 bases). This CDR3 has 13 residues. V shed 5 bases and J shed 4 bases, with 11 bases lying between them.

The V and J genes are TRBV2 and TRBJ2-2; no firm D call. The V end lost 7 bases, the J end lost 1 base, and 13 bases lay between the germline ends. In germline, CDR1 is SNHLY, CDR2 FYNNEI. The CDR3 contains 15 residues. CDR3 residues: CASTPRTGNTGELFF. Written as DNA, the CDR3 is TGTGCCAGCACGCCGAGGACGGGGAACACCGGGGAGCTGTTTTTT.

This chain links TRBV10-3 with TRBJ1-1, with D possibly TRBD1 on 5 matching bases. Trimming cost V 10 bases and J 1 base, with 13 bases left between them. CDR3 size: 13 residues. The germline V gene encodes CDR1 ENHRY and CDR2 SYGVKD. As DNA, the CDR3 is TGTGCCACGACCTTTGACAGGAACACTGAAGCTTTCTTT. Translation gives CATTFDRNTEAFF.

The V and J genes are TRBV7-9 and TRBJ1-1; no reliable D call. The length of the CDR3 is 13 residues. V shed 8 bases and J shed 7 bases, with 17 bases lying between them. Germline values: CDR1 SEHNR, CDR2 FQNEAQ (reference sequence). DNA for the CDR3: TGTGCCAGCTCCGAGGGAGCCCCAATTGAAGCTTTCTTT. The encoded protein is CASSEGAPIEAFF.

J is TRBJ1-5 and V is TRBV5-1; D unresolved. Germline lookup yields CDR1 SGHRS and CDR2 YFSETQ. V was clipped by 2 bases and J by 6 bases, with 12 bases between them. The CDR3 consists of 14 residues. In nucleotides, the CDR3 is TGCGCCAGCAGCTTAGGTACCCCGGGTCAGCCCCAGCATTTT. Translated: CASSLGTPGQPQHF.

This clone was detected once. CDR3 sequence: CAGIRAGDEQYF. The CDR3 DNA sequence: TGTGCCGGGATCAGGGCTGGGGACGAGCAGTACTTC. The V gene is TRBV30, the J gene TRBJ2-7; perhaps TRBD1 as D (5 bases). The CDR3 is 12 amino acids. V was shortened by 8 bases and J by 5 bases, with 16 bases between the two germline ends. Germline V gene lookup returns CDR1 GTSNPN and CDR2 SVGIG (reference sequence).

The V and J genes are TRBV2 and TRBJ1-2; D is undetermined. In germline, CDR1 is SNHLY, CDR2 FYNNEI. With 7 bases removed from V and 8 bases from J, the gap between germline ends came to 8 bases. The CDR3 loop spans 10 amino acids. The chain's CDR3 is CASISGGYTF. CDR3 in DNA: TGTGCCAGCATCAGTGGAGGCTACACCTTC.

This clone appeared a single time. This rearrangement joins TRBV20-1 to TRBJ2-2; D is unresolved. Deletions cut 3 bases from V and 1 base from J, with 6 bases between. Germline CDR1 and CDR2: DFQATT and SNEGSKA (reference sequence). This CDR3 is 13 amino acids long. The CDR3 loop reads CSASGRNTGELFF. As DNA, the CDR3 is TGCAGTGCTAGTGGACGGAACACCGGGGAGCTGTTTTTT.

V and J are TRBV18 and TRBJ1-4; tentatively, D is TRBD1 (5 bases). The CDR3 is 14 amino acids. Germline lookup yields CDR1 KGHSH and CDR2 LQKENI. The V end was cut by 3 bases, the J end by 6 bases, with 11 bases between. The CDR3 DNA sequence: TGTGCCAGCTCACCTCGGGGCTCGGATGAAAAACTGTTTTTT. It encodes CASSPRGSDEKLFF.

The chain couples TRBV28 to TRBJ1-1; 9 bases fit TRBD1. The CDR3 runs 15 residues. The J segment lost 6 bases and the V segment lost 2 bases, leaving 7 bases of the junction unmatched. CDR1 and CDR2 (germline): MDHEN, SYDVKM. The CDR3 DNA reads as TGTGCCAGCAGTTTAGGGGGACAGGGTGGGGCTGAAGCTTTCTTT. Its protein is CASSLGGQGGAEAFF.

This chain joins TRBV6-5 and TRBJ2-3; D gene ambiguous. Per the germline V gene, CDR1 is MNHEY and CDR2 is SVGAGI. This CDR3 comprises 14 residues. Trimming shortened V by 3 bases and J by 1 base, and 8 bases separated the two germline ends. CDR3 in amino acids: CASSYYRGTDTQYF. The CDR3 coding sequence is TGTGCCAGCAGTTATTATAGGGGCACAGATACGCAGTATTTT.

The chain has TRBV19 and TRBJ1-2, with 10 bases identical to TRBD1. This CDR3 has 14 residues. The junction had 11 bases not matched to a gene; V was cut back by 6 bases and J by 10 bases. Germline lookup yields CDR1 LNHDA and CDR2 SQIVND (reference sequence). CDR3 in DNA: TGTGCCAGTAGCAGAACCGGGACAGGGGAGGACTACACCTTC. Translation: CASSRTGTGEDYTF. Using reference TRBV19 and TRBJ1-2 for the parts outside the CDR3, the full variable domain is DGGITQSPKYLFRKEGQNVTLSCEQNLNHDAMYWYRQDPGQGLRLIYYSQIVNDFQKGDIAEGYSVSREKKESFPLTVTSAQKNPTAFYLCASSRTGTGEDYTFGSGTRLTVV.